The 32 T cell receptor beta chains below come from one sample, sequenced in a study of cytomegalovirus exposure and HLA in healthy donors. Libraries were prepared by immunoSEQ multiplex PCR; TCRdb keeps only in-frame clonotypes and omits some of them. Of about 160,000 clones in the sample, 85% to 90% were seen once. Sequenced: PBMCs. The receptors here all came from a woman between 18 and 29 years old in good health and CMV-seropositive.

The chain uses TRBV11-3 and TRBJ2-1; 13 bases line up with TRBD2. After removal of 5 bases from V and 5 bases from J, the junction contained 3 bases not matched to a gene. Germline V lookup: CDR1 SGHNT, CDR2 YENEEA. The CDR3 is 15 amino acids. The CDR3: CASSPGLAGNNEQFF. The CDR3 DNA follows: TGTGCCAGCAGCCCGGGACTAGCGGGAAACAATGAGCAGTTCTTC. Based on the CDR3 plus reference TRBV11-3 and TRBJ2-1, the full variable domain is EAGVVQSPRYKIIEKKQPVAFWCNPISGHNTLYWYLQNLGQGPELLIRYENEEAVDDSQLPKDRFSAERLKGVDSTLKIQPAELGDSAVYLCASSPGLAGNNEQFFGPGTRLTVL.

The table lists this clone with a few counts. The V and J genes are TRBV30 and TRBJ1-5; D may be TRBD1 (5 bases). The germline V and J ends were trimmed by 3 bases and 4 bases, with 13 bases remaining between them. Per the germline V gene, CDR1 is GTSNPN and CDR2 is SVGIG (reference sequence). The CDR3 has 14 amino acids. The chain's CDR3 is CAWREGPPNQPQHF. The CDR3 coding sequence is TGTGCCTGGAGGGAGGGACCGCCAAATCAGCCCCAGCATTTT.

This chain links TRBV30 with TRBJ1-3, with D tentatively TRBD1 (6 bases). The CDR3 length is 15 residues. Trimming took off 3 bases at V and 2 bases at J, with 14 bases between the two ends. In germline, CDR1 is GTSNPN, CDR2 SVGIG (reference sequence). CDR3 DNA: TGTGCCTGGAGGGGGGGGCAGGGGACTGGAAACACCATATATTTT. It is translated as CAWRGGQGTGNTIYF.

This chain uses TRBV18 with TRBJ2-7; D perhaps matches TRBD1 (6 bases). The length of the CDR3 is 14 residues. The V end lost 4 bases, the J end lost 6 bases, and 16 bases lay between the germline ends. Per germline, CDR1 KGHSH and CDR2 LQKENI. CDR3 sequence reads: CASSQTDTGFEQYF. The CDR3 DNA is TGTGCCAGCTCACAAACCGACACAGGGTTCGAGCAGTACTTC.

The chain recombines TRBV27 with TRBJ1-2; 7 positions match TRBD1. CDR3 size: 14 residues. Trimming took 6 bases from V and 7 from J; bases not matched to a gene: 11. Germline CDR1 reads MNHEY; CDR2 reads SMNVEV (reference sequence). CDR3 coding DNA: TGTGCCAGCAGCGCCTTCCCAGGGGGGCGTGGCTACACCTTC. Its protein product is CASSAFPGGRGYTF.

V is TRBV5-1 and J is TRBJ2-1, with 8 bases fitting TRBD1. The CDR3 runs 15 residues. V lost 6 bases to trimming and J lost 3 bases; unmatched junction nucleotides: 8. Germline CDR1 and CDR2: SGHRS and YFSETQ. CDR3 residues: CASNPGQGHYNEQFF. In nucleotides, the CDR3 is TGCGCCAGCAACCCCGGACAGGGCCACTACAATGAGCAGTTCTTC.

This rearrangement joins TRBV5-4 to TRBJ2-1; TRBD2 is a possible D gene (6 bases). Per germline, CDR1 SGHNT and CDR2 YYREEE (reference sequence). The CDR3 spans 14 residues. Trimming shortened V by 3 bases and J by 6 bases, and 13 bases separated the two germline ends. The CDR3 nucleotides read TGTGCCAGCAGCTCCTGGGGGGTGGGCAATGAGCAGTTCTTC. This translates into CASSSWGVGNEQFF.

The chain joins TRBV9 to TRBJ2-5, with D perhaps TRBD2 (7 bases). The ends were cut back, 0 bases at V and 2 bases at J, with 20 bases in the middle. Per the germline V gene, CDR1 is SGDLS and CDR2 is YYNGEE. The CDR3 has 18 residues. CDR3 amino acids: CASSVGGGAKGRQETQYF. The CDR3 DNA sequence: TGTGCCAGCAGCGTAGGGGGGGGCGCGAAGGGACGGCAAGAGACCCAGTACTTC. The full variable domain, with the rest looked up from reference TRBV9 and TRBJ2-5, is DSGVTQTPKHLITATGQRVTLRCSPRSGDLSVYWYQQSLDQGLQFLIQYYNGEERAKGNILERFSAQQFPDLHSELNLSSLELGDSALYFCASSVGGGAKGRQETQYFGPGTRLLVL.

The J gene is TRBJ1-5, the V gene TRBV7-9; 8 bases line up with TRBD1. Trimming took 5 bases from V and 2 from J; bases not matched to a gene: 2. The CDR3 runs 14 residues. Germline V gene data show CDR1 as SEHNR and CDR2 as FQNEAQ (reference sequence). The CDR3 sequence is CASSPGGGNQPQHF. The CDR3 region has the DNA TGTGCCAGCAGCCCAGGGGGCGGCAATCAGCCCCAGCATTTT.

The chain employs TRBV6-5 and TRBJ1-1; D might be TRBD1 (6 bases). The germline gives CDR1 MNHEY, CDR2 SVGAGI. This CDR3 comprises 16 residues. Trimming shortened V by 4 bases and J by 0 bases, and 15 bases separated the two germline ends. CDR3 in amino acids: CASSSTGQQMNTEAFF. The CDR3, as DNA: TGTGCCAGCAGTTCCACGGGACAACAGATGAACACTGAAGCTTTCTTT.

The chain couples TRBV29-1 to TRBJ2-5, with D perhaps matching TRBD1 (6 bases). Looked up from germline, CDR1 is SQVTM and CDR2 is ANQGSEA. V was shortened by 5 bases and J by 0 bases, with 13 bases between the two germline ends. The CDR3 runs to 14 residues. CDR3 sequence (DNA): TGCAGCGTTCTAGGGGGTCCGTACCAAGAGACCCAGTACTTC. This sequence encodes CSVLGGPYQETQYF.

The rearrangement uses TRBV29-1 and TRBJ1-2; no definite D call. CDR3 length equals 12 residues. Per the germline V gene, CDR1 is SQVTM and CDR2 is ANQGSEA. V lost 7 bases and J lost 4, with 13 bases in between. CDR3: CSAKSGSYGYTF. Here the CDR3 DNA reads TGCAGCGCCAAATCTGGGAGCTATGGCTACACCTTC. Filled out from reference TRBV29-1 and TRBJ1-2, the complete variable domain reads SAVISQKPSRDICQRGTSLTIQCQVDSQVTMMFWYRQQPGQSLTLIATANQGSEATYESGFVIDKFPISRPNLTFSTLTVSNMSPEDSSIYLCSAKSGSYGYTFGSGTRLTVV.

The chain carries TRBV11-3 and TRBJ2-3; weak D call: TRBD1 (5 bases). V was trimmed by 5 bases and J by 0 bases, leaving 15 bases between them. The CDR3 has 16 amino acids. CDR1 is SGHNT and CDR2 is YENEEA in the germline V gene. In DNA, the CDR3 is TGTGCCAGCAGCCTTCGACAGCGACTTAGCACAGATACGCAGTATTTT. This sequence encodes CASSLRQRLSTDTQYF.

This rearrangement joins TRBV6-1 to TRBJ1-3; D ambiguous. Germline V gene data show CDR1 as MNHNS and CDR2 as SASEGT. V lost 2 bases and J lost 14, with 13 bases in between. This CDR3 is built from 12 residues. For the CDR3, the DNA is TGTGCCAGCAGTGAACAGACTAGGACCGTATATTTT. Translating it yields CASSEQTRTVYF.

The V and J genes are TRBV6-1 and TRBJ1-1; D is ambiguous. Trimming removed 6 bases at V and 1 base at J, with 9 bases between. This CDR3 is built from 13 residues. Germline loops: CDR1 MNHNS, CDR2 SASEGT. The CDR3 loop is CASRLRENTEAFF. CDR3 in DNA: TGTGCCAGCAGGCTAAGAGAGAACACTGAAGCTTTCTTT.

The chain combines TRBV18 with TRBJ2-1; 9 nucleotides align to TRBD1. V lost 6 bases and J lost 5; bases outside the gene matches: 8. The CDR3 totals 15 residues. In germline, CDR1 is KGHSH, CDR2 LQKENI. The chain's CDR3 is CASSKYRGQDNEQFF. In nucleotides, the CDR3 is TGTGCCAGCTCGAAGTACAGGGGGCAGGACAATGAGCAGTTCTTC.

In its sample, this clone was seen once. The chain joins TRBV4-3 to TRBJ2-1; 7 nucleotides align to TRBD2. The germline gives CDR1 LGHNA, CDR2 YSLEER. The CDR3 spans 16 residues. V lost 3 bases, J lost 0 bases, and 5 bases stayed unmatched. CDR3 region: CASSHARGSSYNEQFF. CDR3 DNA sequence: TGCGCCAGCAGCCACGCACGCGGGAGCTCCTACAATGAGCAGTTCTTC.

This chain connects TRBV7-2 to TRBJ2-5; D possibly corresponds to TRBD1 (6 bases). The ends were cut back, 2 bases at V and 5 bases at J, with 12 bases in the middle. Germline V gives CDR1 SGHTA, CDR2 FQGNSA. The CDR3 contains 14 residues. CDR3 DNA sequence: TGTGCCAGCAGCTTATATTCAGGGGAGGAGACCCAGTACTTC. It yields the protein CASSLYSGEETQYF.

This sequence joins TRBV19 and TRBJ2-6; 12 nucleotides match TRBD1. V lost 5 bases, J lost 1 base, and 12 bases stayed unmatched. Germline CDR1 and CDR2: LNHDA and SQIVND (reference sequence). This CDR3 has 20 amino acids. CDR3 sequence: CASSSPGQGAVLSGANVLTF. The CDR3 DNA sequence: TGTGCCAGTAGTTCGCCGGGACAGGGGGCGGTTTTGTCTGGGGCCAACGTCCTGACTTTC.

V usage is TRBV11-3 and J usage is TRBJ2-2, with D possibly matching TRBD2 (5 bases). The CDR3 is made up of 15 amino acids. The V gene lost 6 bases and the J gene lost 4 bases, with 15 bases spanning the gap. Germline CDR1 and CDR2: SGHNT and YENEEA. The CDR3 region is CASSPDSMSTGELFF. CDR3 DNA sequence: TGTGCCAGCAGTCCGGACTCCATGTCCACCGGGGAGCTGTTTTTT. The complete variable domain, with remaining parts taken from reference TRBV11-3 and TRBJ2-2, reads EAGVVQSPRYKIIEKKQPVAFWCNPISGHNTLYWYLQNLGQGPELLIRYENEEAVDDSQLPKDRFSAERLKGVDSTLKIQPAELGDSAVYLCASSPDSMSTGELFFGEGSRLTVL.

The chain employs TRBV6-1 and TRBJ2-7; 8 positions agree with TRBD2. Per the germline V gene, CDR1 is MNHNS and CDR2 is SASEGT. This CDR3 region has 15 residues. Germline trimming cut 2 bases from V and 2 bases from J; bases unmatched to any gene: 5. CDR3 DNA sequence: TGTGCCAGCAGTGAAAAAGGACTAGCCACCTACGAGCAGTACTTC. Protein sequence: CASSEKGLATYEQYF.

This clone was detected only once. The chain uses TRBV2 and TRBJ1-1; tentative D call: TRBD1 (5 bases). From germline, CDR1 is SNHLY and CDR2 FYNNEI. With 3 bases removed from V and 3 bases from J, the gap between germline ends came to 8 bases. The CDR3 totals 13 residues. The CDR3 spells CASSEEGYTEAFF. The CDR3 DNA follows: TGTGCCAGCAGTGAGGAGGGGTACACTGAAGCTTTCTTT.

In DNA, the CDR3 is TGTGCCAGTATTGATAGGGCGGGGGGCCCCACTGAAGCTTTCTTT. Protein: CASIDRAGGPTEAFF. The V gene is TRBV7-9, the J gene TRBJ1-1; possible D gene TRBD1, 6 bases. V was clipped by 9 bases and J by 4 bases, with 21 bases between them. This CDR3 comprises 15 residues. CDR1 SEHNR and CDR2 FQNEAQ come from the germline V gene (reference sequence). Variable domain in full (rest from reference TRBV7-9 and TRBJ1-1): DTGVSQNPRHKITKRGQNVTFRCDPISEHNRLYWYRQTLGQGPEFLTYFQNEAQLEKSRLLSDRFSAERPKGSFSTLEIQRTEQGDSAMYLCASIDRAGGPTEAFFGQGTRLTVV.

The CDR3 nucleotides read TGTGCCAGCAGTTACAGGACTAGCCTCCAAGAGACCCAGTACTTC. This codes for CASSYRTSLQETQYF. The genes are TRBV6-5 and TRBJ2-5, with TRBD2 identical over 8 bases. This CDR3 spans 15 amino acids. The germline gives CDR1 MNHEY, CDR2 SVGAGI. J gave up 1 base and V 2 bases, and 3 bases lay outside the gene matches.

CDR3 residues: CASRPGGTKNIQYF. The DNA of the CDR3 is TGTGCCAGCAGGCCAGGAGGTACCAAAAACATTCAGTACTTC. This sequence joins TRBV28 and TRBJ2-4, with D possibly being TRBD2 (5 bases). The CDR3 totals 14 residues. The germline V gene encodes CDR1 MDHEN and CDR2 SYDVKM. Trimming removed 6 bases from V and 2 bases from J, with 11 bases in between.

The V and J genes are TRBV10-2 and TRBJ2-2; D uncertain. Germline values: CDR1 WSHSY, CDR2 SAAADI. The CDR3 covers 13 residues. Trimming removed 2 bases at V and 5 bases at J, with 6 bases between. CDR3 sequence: CASSEARTGELFF. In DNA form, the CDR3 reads TGCGCCAGCAGTGAGGCCAGGACCGGGGAGCTGTTTTTT.

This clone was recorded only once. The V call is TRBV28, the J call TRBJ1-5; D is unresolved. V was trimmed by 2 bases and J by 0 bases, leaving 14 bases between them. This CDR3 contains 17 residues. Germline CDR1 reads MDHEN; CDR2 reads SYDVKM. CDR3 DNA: TGTGCCAGCAGTTTAGGAGGGTTTAAGGATAGCAATCAGCCCCAGCATTTT. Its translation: CASSLGGFKDSNQPQHF.

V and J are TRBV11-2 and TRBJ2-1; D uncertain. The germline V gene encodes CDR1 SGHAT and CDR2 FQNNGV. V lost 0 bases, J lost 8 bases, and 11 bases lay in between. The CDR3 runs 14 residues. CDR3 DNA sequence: TGTGCCAGCAGCTTAGATGGTAGCTTCTATGAGCAGTTCTTC. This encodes CASSLDGSFYEQFF. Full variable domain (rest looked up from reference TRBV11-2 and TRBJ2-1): EAGVAQSPRYKIIEKRQSVAFWCNPISGHATLYWYQQILGQGPKLLIQFQNNGVVDDSQLPKDRFSAERLKGVDSTLKIQPAKLEDSAVYLCASSLDGSFYEQFFGPGTRLTVL.

CDR3 sequence: CSALDRANTEAFF. The CDR3 DNA reads TGCAGCGCTTTAGACAGGGCGAACACTGAAGCTTTCTTT. V usage is TRBV29-1 and J usage is TRBJ1-1; 7 nucleotides agree with TRBD1. The CDR3 spans 13 residues. J was trimmed by 1 base and V by 7 bases; bases with no gene match: 6. Germline CDR1 is SQVTM and CDR2 is ANQGSEA.

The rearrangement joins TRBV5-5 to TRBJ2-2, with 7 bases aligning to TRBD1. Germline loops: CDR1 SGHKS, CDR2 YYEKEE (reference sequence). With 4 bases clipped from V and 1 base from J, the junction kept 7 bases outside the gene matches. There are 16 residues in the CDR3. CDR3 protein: CASSLRGDRNTGELFF. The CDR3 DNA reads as TGTGCCAGCAGCCTCCGAGGGGACAGGAACACCGGGGAGCTGTTTTTT.

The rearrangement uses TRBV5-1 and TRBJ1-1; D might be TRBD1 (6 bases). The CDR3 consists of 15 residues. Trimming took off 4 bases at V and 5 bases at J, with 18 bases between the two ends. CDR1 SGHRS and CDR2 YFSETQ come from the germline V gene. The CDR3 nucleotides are TGCGCCAGCAGCCACGAACAGGGACCCCGTACTGAAGCTTTCTTT. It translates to CASSHEQGPRTEAFF.

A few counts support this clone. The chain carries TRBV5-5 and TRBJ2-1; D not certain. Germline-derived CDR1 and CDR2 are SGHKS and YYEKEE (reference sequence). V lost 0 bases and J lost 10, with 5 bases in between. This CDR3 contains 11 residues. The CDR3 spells CASSLAIEQFF. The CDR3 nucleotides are TGTGCCAGCAGCTTGGCTATCGAGCAGTTCTTC.